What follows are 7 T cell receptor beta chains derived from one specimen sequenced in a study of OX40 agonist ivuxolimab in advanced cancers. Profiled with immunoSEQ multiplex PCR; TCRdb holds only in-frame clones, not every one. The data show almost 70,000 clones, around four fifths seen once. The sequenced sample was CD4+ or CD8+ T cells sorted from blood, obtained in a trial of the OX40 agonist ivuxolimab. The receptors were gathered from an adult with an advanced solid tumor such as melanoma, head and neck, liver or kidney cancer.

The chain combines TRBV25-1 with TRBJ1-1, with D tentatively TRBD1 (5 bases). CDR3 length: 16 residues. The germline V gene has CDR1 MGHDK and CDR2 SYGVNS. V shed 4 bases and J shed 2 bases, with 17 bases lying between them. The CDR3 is CASSVKWGVDNTEAFF. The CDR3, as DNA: TGTGCCAGCAGTGTAAAATGGGGGGTGGACAACACTGAAGCTTTCTTT. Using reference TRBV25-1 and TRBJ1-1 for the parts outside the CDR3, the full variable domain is EADIYQTPRYLVIGTGKKITLECSQTMGHDKMYWYQQDPGMELHLIHYSYGVNSTEKGDLSSESTVSRIRTEHFPLTLESARPSHTSQYLCASSVKWGVDNTEAFFGQGTRLTVV.

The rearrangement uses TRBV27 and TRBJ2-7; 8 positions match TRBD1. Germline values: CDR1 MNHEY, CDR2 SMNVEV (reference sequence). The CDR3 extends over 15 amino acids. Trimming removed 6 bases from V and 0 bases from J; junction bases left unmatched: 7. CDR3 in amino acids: CASRTDRGSSYEQYF. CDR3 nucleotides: TGTGCCAGCAGGACAGACAGGGGAAGCTCCTACGAGCAGTACTTC.

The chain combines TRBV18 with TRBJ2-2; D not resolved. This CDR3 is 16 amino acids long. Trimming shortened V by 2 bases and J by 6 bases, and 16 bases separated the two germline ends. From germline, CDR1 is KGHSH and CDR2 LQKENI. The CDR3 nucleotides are TGTGCCAGCTCACCATTCGGACCTATGGTTGCCGGGGAGCTGTTTTTT. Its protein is CASSPFGPMVAGELFF. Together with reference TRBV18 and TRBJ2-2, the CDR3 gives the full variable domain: NAGVMQNPRHLVRRRGQEARLRCSPMKGHSHVYWYRQLPEEGLKFMVYLQKENIIDESGMPKERFSAEFPKEGPSILRIQQVVRGDSAAYFCASSPFGPMVAGELFFGEGSRLTVL.

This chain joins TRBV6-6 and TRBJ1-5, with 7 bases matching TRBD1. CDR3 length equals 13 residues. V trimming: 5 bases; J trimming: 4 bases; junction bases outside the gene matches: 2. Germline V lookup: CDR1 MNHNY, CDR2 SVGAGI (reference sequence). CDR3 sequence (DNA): TGTGCCAGCAGTGCGACAGGGAATCAGCCCCAGCATTTT. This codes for CASSATGNQPQHF.

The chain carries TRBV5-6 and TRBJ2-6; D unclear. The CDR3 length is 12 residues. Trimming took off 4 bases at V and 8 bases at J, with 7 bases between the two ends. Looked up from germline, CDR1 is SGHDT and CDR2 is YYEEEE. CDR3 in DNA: TGTGCCAGCAGCCAAGTGACCAACGTCCTGACTTTC. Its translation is CASSQVTNVLTF.

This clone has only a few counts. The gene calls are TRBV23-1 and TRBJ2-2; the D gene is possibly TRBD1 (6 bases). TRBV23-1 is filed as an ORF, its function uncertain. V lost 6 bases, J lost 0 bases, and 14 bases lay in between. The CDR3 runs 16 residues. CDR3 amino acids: CASSPSTGPNTGELFF. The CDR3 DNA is TGCGCCAGCAGCCCATCGACAGGACCGAACACCGGGGAGCTGTTTTTT.

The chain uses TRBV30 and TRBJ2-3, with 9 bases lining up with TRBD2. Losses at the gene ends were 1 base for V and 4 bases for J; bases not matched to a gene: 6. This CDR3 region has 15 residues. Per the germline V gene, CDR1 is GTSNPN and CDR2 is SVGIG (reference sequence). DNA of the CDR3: TGTGCCTGGAGTGAGGGTAGCGGGGGTCCAGATACGCAGTATTTT. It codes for CAWSEGSGGPDTQYF.